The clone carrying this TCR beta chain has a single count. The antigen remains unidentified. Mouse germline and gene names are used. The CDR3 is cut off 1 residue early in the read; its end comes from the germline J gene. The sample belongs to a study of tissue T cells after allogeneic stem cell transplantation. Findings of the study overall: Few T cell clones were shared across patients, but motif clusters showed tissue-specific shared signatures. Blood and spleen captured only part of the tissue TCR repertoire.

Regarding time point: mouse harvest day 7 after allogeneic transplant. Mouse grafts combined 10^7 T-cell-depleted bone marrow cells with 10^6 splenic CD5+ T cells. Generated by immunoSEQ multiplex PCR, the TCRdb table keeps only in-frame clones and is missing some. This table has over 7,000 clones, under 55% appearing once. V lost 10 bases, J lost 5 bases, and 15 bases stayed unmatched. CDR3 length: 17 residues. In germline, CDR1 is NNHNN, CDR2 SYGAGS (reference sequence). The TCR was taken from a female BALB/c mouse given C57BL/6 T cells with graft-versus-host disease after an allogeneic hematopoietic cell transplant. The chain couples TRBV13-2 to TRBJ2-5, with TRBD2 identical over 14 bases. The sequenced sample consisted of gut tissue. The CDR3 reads CACDDSGLGGQGDTQYF. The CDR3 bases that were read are TGTGCCTGCGATGATTCGGGACTGGGGGGGCAGGGAGACACCCAGTAC.